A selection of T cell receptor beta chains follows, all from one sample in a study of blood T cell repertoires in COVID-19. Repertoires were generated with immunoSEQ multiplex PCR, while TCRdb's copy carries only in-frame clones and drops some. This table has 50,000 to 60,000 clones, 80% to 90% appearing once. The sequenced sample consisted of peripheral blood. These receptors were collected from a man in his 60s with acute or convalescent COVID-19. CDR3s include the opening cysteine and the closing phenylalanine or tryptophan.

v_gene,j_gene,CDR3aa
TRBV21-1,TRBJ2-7,CASSKARPYEQYF
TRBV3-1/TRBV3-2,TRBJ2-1,CASSQELLSYNEQFF
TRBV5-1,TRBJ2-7,CASSFDRPYEQYF
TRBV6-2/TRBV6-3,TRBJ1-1,CASSPTVFTEAFF
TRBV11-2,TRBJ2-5,CASSLLRAETQYF
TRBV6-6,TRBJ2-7,CASSRHRQGAGSYEQYF
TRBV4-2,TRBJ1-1,CASSRGTGGMNTEAFF
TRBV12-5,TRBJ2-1,CASGLATGLAGNEQFF
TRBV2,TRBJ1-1,CATRGDAEAFF
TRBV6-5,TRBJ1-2,CASTIGSNYGYTF
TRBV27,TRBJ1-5,CASSFVSSINQPQHF
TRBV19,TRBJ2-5,CASSIGSGQLSGETQYF
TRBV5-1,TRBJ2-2,CASSLYLGDTGELFF
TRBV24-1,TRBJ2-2,CATRDRETGELFF
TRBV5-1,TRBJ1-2,CASSVGRLESYGYTF
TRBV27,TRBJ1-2,CASSYRGTGVAYGYTF
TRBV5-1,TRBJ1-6,CASSAGQDYSPLHF